Sequencing of this TCR beta chain was carried out in a study of cytomegalovirus exposure and HLA in healthy donors. Whole-study results and caveats: By a later analysis, the bulk of CMV-associated TCR beta chains appeared HLA-restricted. According to a later analysis, donors in an Asian-associated ancestry cluster reportedly had fewer N-insertions than the roughly 670-donor mean. Serostatus for CMV was the only available immune exposure information. The authors later linked a missense DCLRE1C variant to TCR beta V- and J-gene trimming.

The PCR ran on 60 Vbeta and 13 Jbeta primers. Profiling relied on immunoSEQ multiplex PCR, and the TCRdb table lists in-frame clones only, not all of them. The data hold 100,000 to 150,000 clones, with around four fifths observed a single time. Germline CDR1 SGDLS, CDR2 YYNGEE. CDR3 length equals 16 residues. J gave up 1 base and V 1 base, and 3 bases lay outside the gene matches. On this clone itself: Its specificity is unknown.

Sequencing was carried out using PBMCs. The chain carries TRBV9 and TRBJ2-1; 9 bases align to TRBD1. This sequence was found in a woman in her forties in good health and CMV-seropositive. CDR3 coding DNA: TGTGCCAGCAGCGTAAAACAGGGGGCGTCCTACAATGAGCAGTTCTTC. It encodes CASSVKQGASYNEQFF. The full variable domain, in which reference TRBV9 and TRBJ2-1 provide the parts outside the CDR3, is DSGVTQTPKHLITATGQRVTLRCSPRSGDLSVYWYQQSLDQGLQFLIQYYNGEERAKGNILERFSAQQFPDLHSELNLSSLELGDSALYFCASSVKQGASYNEQFFGPGTRLTVL.